This T cell receptor beta chain was found in a study of T cell responses to AZD1222 COVID-19 vaccine. Clones were read by immunoSEQ multiplex PCR, and TCRdb kept only the in-frame ones, dropping some. The sample includes around 130,000 clones, around nine tenths of them seen just once. Here the sequenced sample was peripheral blood, taken on day 0 of AZD1222 vaccination. This TCR was recovered from an adult in good health.

In DNA form, the CDR3 reads TGTGCCAGCAGCCAATGTAGGGTCTTAAACACTGAAGCTTTCTTT. Protein: CASSQCRVLNTEAFF. The chain recombines TRBV14 with TRBJ1-1; D remains ambiguous. The CDR3 sequence is 15 residues long. Looked up from germline, CDR1 is SGHDN and CDR2 is FVKESK. Trimming removed 2 bases from V and 2 bases from J, with 12 bases in between.